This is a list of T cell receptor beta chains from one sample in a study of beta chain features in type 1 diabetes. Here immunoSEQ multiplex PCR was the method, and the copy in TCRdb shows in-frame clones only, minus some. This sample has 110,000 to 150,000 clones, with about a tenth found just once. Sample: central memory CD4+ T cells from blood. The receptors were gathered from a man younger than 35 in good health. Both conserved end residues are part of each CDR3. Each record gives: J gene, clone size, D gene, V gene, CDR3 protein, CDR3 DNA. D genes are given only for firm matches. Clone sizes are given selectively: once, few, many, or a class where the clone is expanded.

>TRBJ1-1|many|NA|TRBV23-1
CASSQSARARNTEAFF
TGCGCCAGCAGTCAATCGGCCAGGGCGAGGAACACTGAAGCTTTCTTT
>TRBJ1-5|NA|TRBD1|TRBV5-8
CASSMGQGASRQPQHF
TGTGCCAGCAGTATGGGACAGGGGGCTTCGAGACAGCCCCAGCATTTT
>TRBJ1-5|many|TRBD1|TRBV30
CAWRDGQDQPQHF
TGTGCCTGGAGGGACGGACAGGATCAGCCCCAGCATTTT
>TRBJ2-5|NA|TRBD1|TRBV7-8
CASSQGTGQETQYF
TGTGCCAGCAGCCAGGGGACAGGCCAAGAGACCCAGTACTTC
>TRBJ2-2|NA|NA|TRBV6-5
CAIREQGTGELFF
TGTGCCATCAGAGAACAGGGAACCGGGGAGCTGTTTTTT
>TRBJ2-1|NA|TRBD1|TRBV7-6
CASSPGDRDHNEQFF
TGTGCCAGCAGCCCGGGGGACAGGGACCACAATGAGCAGTTCTTC
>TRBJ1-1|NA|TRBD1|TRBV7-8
CASSARGREGATEAFF
TGTGCCAGCAGCGCGAGGGGGCGCGAAGGGGCCACTGAAGCTTTCTTT
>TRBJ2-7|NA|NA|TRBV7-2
CASSSWREQYF
TGTGCCAGCAGCTCATGGAGGGAGCAGTACTTC
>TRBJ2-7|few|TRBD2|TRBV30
CAWGLANYEQYF
TGTGCCTGGGGACTAGCTAACTACGAGCAGTACTTC
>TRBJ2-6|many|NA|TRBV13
CASSSYAGANVLTF
TGTGCCAGCAGCTCCTATGCTGGGGCCAACGTCCTGACTTTC
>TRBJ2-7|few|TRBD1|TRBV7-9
CASSLTGDRYEQYF
TGTGCCAGCAGCCTCACAGGGGATCGGTACGAGCAGTACTTC
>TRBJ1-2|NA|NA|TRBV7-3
CASSPKSQGIGGYTF
TGTGCCAGCAGCCCCAAATCCCAGGGGATCGGTGGCTACACCTTC
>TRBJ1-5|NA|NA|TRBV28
CASSLLRGQPQHF
TGTGCCAGCAGTTTACTCCGAGGTCAGCCCCAGCATTTT
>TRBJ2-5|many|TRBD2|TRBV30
CAWSVTSGKETQYF
TGTGCCTGGAGTGTGACTAGCGGAAAAGAGACCCAGTACTTC
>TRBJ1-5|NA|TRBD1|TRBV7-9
CASSWDRSNSNQPQHF
TGTGCCAGCAGCTGGGACAGAAGCAATAGCAATCAGCCCCAGCATTTT
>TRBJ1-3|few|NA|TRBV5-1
CASSLGDSFSGNTIYF
TGCGCCAGCAGCTTGGGCGACAGCTTCTCTGGAAACACCATATATTTT
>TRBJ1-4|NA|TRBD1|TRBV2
CASKGTGYFEKLFF
TGTGCCAGCAAAGGGACAGGTTATTTCGAAAAACTGTTTTTT
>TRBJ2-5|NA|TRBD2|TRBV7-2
CASSLGLAGGPETQYF
TGTGCCAGCAGCTTAGGGCTAGCGGGGGGGCCGGAGACCCAGTACTTC
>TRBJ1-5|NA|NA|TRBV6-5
CASRAGSRNQPQHF
TGTGCCAGCAGGGCAGGCTCGCGCAATCAGCCCCAGCATTTT
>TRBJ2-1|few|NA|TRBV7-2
CASSLTLENEQFF
TGTGCCAGCAGCTTAACTCTTGAGAATGAGCAGTTCTTC
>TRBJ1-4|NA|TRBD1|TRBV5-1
CASSLGGQGANEKLFF
TGCGCCAGCAGCTTGGGAGGACAGGGGGCTAATGAAAAACTGTTTTTT
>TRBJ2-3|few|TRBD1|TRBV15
CATSRVTGARRGTDTQYF
TGTGCCACCAGCAGAGTCACAGGGGCTCGCCGGGGCACAGATACGCAGTATTTT
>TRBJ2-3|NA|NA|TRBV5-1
CASSPDSPTDTQYF
TGCGCCAGCAGCCCGGACTCCCCCACAGATACGCAGTATTTT
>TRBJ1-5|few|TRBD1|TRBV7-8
CASSQDRWVNQPQHF
TGTGCCAGCAGCCAGGACAGGTGGGTCAATCAGCCCCAGCATTTT
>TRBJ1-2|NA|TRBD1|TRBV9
CASSYRDRVGGYTF
TGTGCCAGCAGCTACCGGGACAGGGTAGGGGGCTACACCTTC
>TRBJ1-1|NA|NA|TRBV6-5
CASRRGRMNTEAFF
TGTGCCAGCCGGCGCGGCCGCATGAACACTGAAGCTTTCTTT
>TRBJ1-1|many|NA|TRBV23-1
CASSPHTFMNTEAFF
TGCGCCAGCAGTCCCCACACGTTCATGAACACTGAAGCTTTCTTT
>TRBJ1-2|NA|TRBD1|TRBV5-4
CASSLEGARNYGYTF
TGTGCCAGCAGCTTGGAGGGGGCGCGGAACTATGGCTACACCTTC
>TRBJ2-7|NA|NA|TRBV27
CASSFTGDEQYF
TGTGCCAGCAGTTTCACGGGGGACGAGCAGTACTTC
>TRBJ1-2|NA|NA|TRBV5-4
CASSLGEAYGYTF
TGTGCCAGCAGCCTCGGGGAGGCCTATGGCTACACCTTC
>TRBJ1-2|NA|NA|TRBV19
CATEIGGGIYGYTF
TGTGCCACCGAAATCGGCGGGGGGATATATGGCTACACCTTC
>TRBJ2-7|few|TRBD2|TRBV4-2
CASSQLLARNTYEQYF
TGTGCCAGCAGCCAATTACTAGCGAGGAACACCTACGAGCAGTACTTC
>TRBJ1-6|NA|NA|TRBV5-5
CASSLALAGPLHF
TGTGCCAGCAGCTTGGCCTTAGCAGGGCCCCTCCACTTT
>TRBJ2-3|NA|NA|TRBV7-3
CASSAFGDTQYF
TGTGCCAGCAGCGCTTTCGGAGATACGCAGTATTTT
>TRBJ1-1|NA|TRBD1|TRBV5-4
CASSPTGGSLNTEAFF
TGTGCCAGCAGCCCTACAGGGGGATCATTGAACACTGAAGCTTTCTTT
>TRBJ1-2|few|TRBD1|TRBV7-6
CASSSLTGALYGYTF
TGTGCCAGCAGCTCCTTAACAGGGGCCCTATATGGCTACACCTTC
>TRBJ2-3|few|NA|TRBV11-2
CASSLRLATGTDTQYF
TGTGCCAGCAGCTTAAGGCTAGCGACAGGCACAGATACGCAGTATTTT
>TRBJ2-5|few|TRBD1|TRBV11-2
CASSLGAGGTQETQYF
TGTGCCAGCAGCTTAGGTGCAGGGGGTACCCAAGAGACCCAGTACTTC